What follows describes a single T cell receptor beta chain. No cognate antigen has been identified for it. The record has no base qualities; no much larger clone is one base away. Using the deep immunoSEQ assay, multiplex PCR amplified TCR CDR3 regions from genomic DNA. For each cell subset, the extracted genomic DNA was distributed evenly across all wells of several immunoSEQ 96-well plates, and each plate served as one replicate. For sorted subsets, each replicate PCR was loaded with 200 ng genomic DNA, equivalent to 25,000 to 35,000 T cell genomes. The purified libraries were quantified using a Qubit 3.0 fluorometer, sized with a Bioanalyzer 2100, and then quantified again using the KAPA Library Quantification kit. Each immunoSEQ 96-well plate was sequenced on its own single-read 150-cycle Illumina NextSeq 550 flow cell. In the source study's methods: Because only junctional sequences without quality scores were contained in the immunoSEQ output, filtering matching that applied to full-length reads could not be performed. Sequences were annotated with PyIR, a Python wrapper for IgBLAST v1.9, and V/J genes and CDR3 were assigned using IMGT germline references. Any read was removed if the V/J assignment was weak (E-value above 1e-6), the CDR3 was missing, or the read contained stop codons, out-of-frame junctions, or ambiguous translated residues. V3J clonotypes were defined by identical inferred V gene, J gene, and CDR3 amino acid sequence. The percentage overlap between two repertoires was calculated by dividing the number of shared unique clonotypes by the size of the smaller repertoire. RTK rarefaction, the Chao1 estimator, and Recon v2.1 estimates of unobserved clonotypes were used to assess repertoire richness. Generation probabilities for all TCRbeta clonotypes obtained by the gDNA method from a handful of donors were computed using OLGA. Here the immuneACCESS table is served through TCRdb, limited to in-frame sequences with V and J called. Missing clones are a known gap in these copies; in checked studies unresolved V genes cover under half, and the rest lacks a known reason. V and J calls and clone size are as listed in that table; D and trimming were resolved from the DNA. The sample data list approximately 1.4 million clones, and 98% of these were observed just once. The top ten constitute roughly 0.42% of the sample.

This entry belongs to a study of shared clonotypes between healthy human individuals (dated by TCRdb to 2020 to 2021). Regarding the study in general: Two women and a few men aged 18 to 49 years were included in the cohort. Per donor, three plates each were used for CD4 naive and CD4 memory, two for CD8 naive, and one for CD8 memory. The study deeply sequenced blood TCR repertoires of about 5 healthy adults to estimate repertoire size and the extent of clonotype sharing between individuals. Different laboratories and diverse techniques were used to prepare libraries and sequence TCR repertoires, to increase sequencing depth and limit assay-specific biases. Between about 0.9 and 9 billion PBMCs per donor were obtained by leukapheresis. The paper as a whole reports these results and caveats: Sampling was limited to blood, and TCR repertoires in tissue likely differ from TCR repertoires in blood. The small number of donors limited the genetic and exposure-history diversity represented. Higher generation probabilities were observed for clonotypes shared by all four sorted-subset donors than for non-shared clonotypes. Incomplete sequencing was indicated by rarefaction of sorted-subset datasets, despite the large sequencing depth. Around 5% of naive CD4, roughly 3.6% of naive CD8, approximately 2% of memory CD4, and 0.4% of memory CD8 clonotypes were shared across a handful of donors. Pairwise subsampling indicated that sequencing depth was expected to affect the degree of clonotype sharing among donors. Estimated clonotype richness was generally larger for naive than for memory subsets.

The donors were healthy, HIV-negative adults who had no recently reported acute infections or vaccinations. Every donor was a Caucasian adult living in Nashville, Tennessee, USA. CD4+ T cells were enriched by magnetic negative selection, after which naive cells were positively selected on CD45RA and the negative fraction was taken as the memory subset. Blood was collected by leukapheresis, and PBMCs were isolated by Ficoll-Histopaque density gradient centrifugation and then cryopreserved in liquid nitrogen vapor phase. Analytical flow cytometry was used to check the purity and quantity of each magnetically sorted T cell population. Genomic DNA was isolated from every sorted fraction and measured by UV absorbance on a Nanodrop 2000c. Sample: naive CD4+ T cells sorted from blood. The sample's cell subset or site label, in plain terms: CD45RA+ positively selected. The clonotype was recovered from a man aged 25-45 years in good health.

In nucleotide form, the sequence is TGTGCCAGCAGCTCGGGACTAGTCCCCTACGAGCAGTACTTC. Translated, this is CASSSGLVPYEQYF. The sequence links TRBV5-4 to TRBJ2-7; the central 8 bases match TRBD2. Via the germline V gene (reference sequence), CDR1 is SGHNT and CDR2 YYREEE. After removal of 3 bases from V and 2 bases from J, the junction retains 4 bases not matched to a gene. Including the terminal cysteine and phenylalanine, the CDR3 comprises 14 residues. Solely the CDR3 DNA is kept, with 42 bases framed from the first base.